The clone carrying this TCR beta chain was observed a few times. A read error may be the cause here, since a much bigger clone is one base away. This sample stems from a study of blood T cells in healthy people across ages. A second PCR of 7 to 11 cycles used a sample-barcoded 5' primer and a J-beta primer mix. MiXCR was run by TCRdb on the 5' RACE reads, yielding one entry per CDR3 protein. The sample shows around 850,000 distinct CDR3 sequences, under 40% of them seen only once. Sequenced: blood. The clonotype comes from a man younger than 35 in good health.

Written as DNA, the CDR3 is TGTGCCGGCAGCCCCCGACAGGGGACAGATACGCAGTATTTT. Translated: CAGSPRQGTDTQYF. This rearrangement joins TRBV9 to TRBJ2-3; 8 bases agree with TRBD1. The CDR3 is 14 residues long. The germline gives CDR1 SGDLS, CDR2 YYNGEE.